A selection of T cell receptor beta chains follows, all from one sample in a study of T cell responses to AZD1222 COVID-19 vaccine. Assay used: immunoSEQ multiplex PCR; TCRdb lists only in-frame clones, some missing. This sample yields about 120,000 clones, of which over 75% are seen a single time; approximately 3.1% belongs to the top ten. Source: peripheral blood, taken on day 0 of AZD1222 vaccination. These receptors came from an adult in good health. The CDR3 runs from the conserved cysteine through the conserved F or W. D genes are given only for firm matches. Clone size is given for some rows only: seen once, a few or many times, or a class if the clone is expanded.

v_call: TRBV4-1; j_call: TRBJ1-2; clone_size: once; d_call: TRBD1; cdr3_length: 17; cdr3_aa: CASSPSPNPSRGHGYTF; cdr3_nt: TGCGCCAGCAGCCCCTCACCCAATCCGTCCAGGGGGCATGGCTACACCTTC
v_call: TRBV29-1; j_call: TRBJ1-2; clone_size: NA; d_call: NA; cdr3_length: 12; cdr3_aa: CSVEWASYGYTF; cdr3_nt: TGCAGCGTTGAATGGGCATCCTATGGCTACACCTTC
v_call: TRBV6-5; j_call: TRBJ2-3; clone_size: NA; d_call: TRBD2; cdr3_length: 15; cdr3_aa: CASKVMAGGPDTQYF; cdr3_nt: TGTGCCAGCAAGGTGATGGCGGGGGGGCCGGATACGCAGTATTTT
v_call: TRBV13; j_call: TRBJ1-2; clone_size: NA; d_call: NA; cdr3_length: 14; cdr3_aa: CASSLGHRGGGYTF; cdr3_nt: TGTGCCAGCAGCTTAGGCCATAGGGGTGGAGGCTACACCTTC
v_call: TRBV28; j_call: TRBJ2-7; clone_size: NA; d_call: NA; cdr3_length: 16; cdr3_aa: CASSPLLGGQFDEQYF; cdr3_nt: TGTGCCAGCAGCCCGCTCTTAGGGGGGCAATTTGACGAGCAGTACTTC
v_call: TRBV15; j_call: TRBJ1-5; clone_size: once; d_call: NA; cdr3_length: 17; cdr3_aa: CATSRDRFTDSNQPQHF; cdr3_nt: TGTGCCACCAGCAGAGATCGGTTTACAGATAGCAATCAGCCCCAGCATTTT
v_call: TRBV7-6; j_call: TRBJ2-3; clone_size: NA; d_call: TRBD2; cdr3_length: 15; cdr3_aa: CASSARSGTPDTQYF; cdr3_nt: TGTGCCAGCAGCGCCCGAAGCGGGACCCCTGATACGCAGTATTTT
v_call: TRBV3-1/TRBV3-2; j_call: TRBJ2-7; clone_size: NA; d_call: TRBD2; cdr3_length: 15; cdr3_aa: CASSHRTSGVYEQYF; cdr3_nt: TGTGCCAGCAGCCATCGGACTAGCGGGGTGTACGAGCAGTACTTC
v_call: TRBV6-5; j_call: TRBJ1-5; clone_size: NA; d_call: NA; cdr3_length: 12; cdr3_aa: CASRGGNQPQHF; cdr3_nt: TGTGCCAGCAGGGGAGGCAATCAGCCCCAGCATTTT
v_call: TRBV5-6; j_call: TRBJ1-1; clone_size: NA; d_call: NA; cdr3_length: 14; cdr3_aa: CASSLNPPGTLAFF; cdr3_nt: TGTGCCAGCAGCTTAAACCCGCCCGGGACATTAGCTTTCTTT
v_call: TRBV5-4; j_call: TRBJ2-2; clone_size: once; d_call: TRBD2; cdr3_length: 17; cdr3_aa: CASSWGLAGGPSGELFF; cdr3_nt: TGTGCCAGCAGCTGGGGCCTAGCGGGAGGGCCGTCCGGGGAGCTGTTTTTT
v_call: TRBV28; j_call: TRBJ1-5; clone_size: NA; d_call: NA; cdr3_length: 13; cdr3_aa: CASSPPASAGPDF; cdr3_nt: TGTGCCAGCAGTCCCCCCGCGAGTGCAGGACCGGACTTT
v_call: TRBV6-5; j_call: TRBJ2-3; clone_size: NA; d_call: NA; cdr3_length: 15; cdr3_aa: CASSLGWSGTDTQYF; cdr3_nt: TGTGCCAGCAGCCTGGGGTGGTCGGGGACAGATACGCAGTATTTT
v_call: TRBV13; j_call: TRBJ2-6; clone_size: NA; d_call: NA; cdr3_length: 14; cdr3_aa: CASRRVAGANVLTF; cdr3_nt: TGTGCCAGCCGCAGGGTAGCCGGGGCCAACGTCCTGACTTTC